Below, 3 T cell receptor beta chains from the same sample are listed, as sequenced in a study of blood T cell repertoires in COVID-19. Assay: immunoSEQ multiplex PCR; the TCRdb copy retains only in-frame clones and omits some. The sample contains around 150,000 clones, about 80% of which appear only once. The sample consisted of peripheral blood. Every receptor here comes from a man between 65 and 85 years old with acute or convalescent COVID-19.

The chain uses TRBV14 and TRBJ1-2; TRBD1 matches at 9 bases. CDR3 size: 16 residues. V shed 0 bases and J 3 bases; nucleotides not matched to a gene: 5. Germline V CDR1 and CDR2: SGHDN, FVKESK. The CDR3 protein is CASSQEGWTGDYGYTF. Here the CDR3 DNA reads TGTGCCAGCAGCCAAGAGGGTTGGACAGGGGACTATGGCTACACCTTC.

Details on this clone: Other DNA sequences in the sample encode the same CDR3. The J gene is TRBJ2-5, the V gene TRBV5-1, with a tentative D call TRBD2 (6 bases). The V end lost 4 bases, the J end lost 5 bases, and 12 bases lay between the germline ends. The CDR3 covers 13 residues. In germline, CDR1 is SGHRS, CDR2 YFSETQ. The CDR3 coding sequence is TGCGCCAGCAGCCTGGGACTTGGTGAGACCCAGTACTTC. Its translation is CASSLGLGETQYF.

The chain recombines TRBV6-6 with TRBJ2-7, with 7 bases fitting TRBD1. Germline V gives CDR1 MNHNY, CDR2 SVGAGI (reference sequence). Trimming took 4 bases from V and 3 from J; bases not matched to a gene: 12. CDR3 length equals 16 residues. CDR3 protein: CASSSGAPGQNYEQYF. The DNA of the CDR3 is TGTGCCAGCAGTTCCGGGGCGCCGGGACAGAACTACGAGCAGTACTTC.